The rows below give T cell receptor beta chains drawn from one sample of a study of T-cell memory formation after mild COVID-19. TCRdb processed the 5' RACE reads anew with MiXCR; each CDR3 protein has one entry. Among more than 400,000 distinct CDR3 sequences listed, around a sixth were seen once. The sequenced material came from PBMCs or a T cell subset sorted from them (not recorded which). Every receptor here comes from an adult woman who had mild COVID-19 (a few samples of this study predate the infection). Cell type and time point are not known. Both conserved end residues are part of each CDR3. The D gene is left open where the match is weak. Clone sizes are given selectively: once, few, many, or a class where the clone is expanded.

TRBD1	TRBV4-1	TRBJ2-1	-	TGCGCCAGCAGCCAAGATGGGCCACAGGGGATCAATGAGCAGTTCTTC	CASSQDGPQGINEQFF
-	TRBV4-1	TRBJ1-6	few	TGCGCCAGCAGCCAAAGGAGGGAGGGCGAAGGTTCACCCCTCCACTTT	CASSQRREGEGSPLHF
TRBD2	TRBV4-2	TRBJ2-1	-	TGTGCCAGCAGCCAGAGACGGACTAGCGGGAGCATTGAGCAGTTCTTC	CASSQRRTSGSIEQFF
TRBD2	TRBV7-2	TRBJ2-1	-	TGTGCCAGCAGCTTAGCCCGCTTTGGACTAGCGGCGAGAAATGAGCAGTTCTTC	CASSLARFGLAARNEQFF
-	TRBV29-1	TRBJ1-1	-	TGCAGCGTTGAAGGGACAGACCTGGGTCCCCGAATATCTTTCTTT	CSVEGTDLGPRISFF
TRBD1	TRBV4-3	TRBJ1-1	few	TGCGCCAGCAGCCAAGATTCAGGGGGGAACACTGAAGCTTTCTTT	CASSQDSGGNTEAFF
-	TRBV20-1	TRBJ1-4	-	TGCAGTGCTAGCCTGGTGAATGAAAAACTGTTTTTT	CSASLVNEKLFF
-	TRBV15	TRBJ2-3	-	TGTGCCACCAGCAACCCCTCAGGGGGGCTTAGCACAGATACGCAGTATTTT	CATSNPSGGLSTDTQYF
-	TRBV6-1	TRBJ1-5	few	TGTGCCAGCATGGGACACCAATATAGCAATCAGCCCCAGCATTTT	CASMGHQYSNQPQHF
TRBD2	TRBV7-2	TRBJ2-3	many	TGTGCCAGCAGCTTACTTCTAGCGGGAGCAGATACGCAGTATTTT	CASSLLLAGADTQYF
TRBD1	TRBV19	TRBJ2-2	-	TGTGCCAGCAACGGACAGGGCAACACCGGGGAGCTGTTTTTT	CASNGQGNTGELFF